Following are 29 T cell receptor beta chains from one sample sequenced in a study of blood T cell repertoires in COVID-19. Method: immunoSEQ multiplex PCR; TCRdb's copy keeps in-frame clones and lacks some. The repertoire has about 100,000 clones, under 90% of them found once; the top ten carry 13%. The source material was peripheral blood. The receptors originated from a human donor in a cohort sampled during active COVID-19.

V gene TRBV7-6 combines with J gene TRBJ2-7; the match to TRBD1 covers 10 bases. The germline gives CDR1 SGHVS, CDR2 FNYEAQ. This CDR3 has 16 residues. With V trimmed by 2 bases and J by 2 bases, 6 bases remained unmatched. The CDR3 DNA is TGTGCCAGCAGCTTAACTTCCGGGACAGGGGCCTACGAGCAGTACTTC. As protein: CASSLTSGTGAYEQYF.

The V call is TRBV5-6, the J call TRBJ2-3; D uncertain. The germline gives CDR1 SGHDT, CDR2 YYEEEE. The V end was cut by 2 bases, the J end by 3 bases, with 10 bases between. This CDR3 has 14 amino acids. CDR3 DNA sequence: TGTGCCAGCAGCTTTATCGTCGAGACAGATACGCAGTATTTT. Encoded protein: CASSFIVETDTQYF.

The rearrangement joins TRBV5-1 to TRBJ2-4; 12 positions match TRBD2. This CDR3 has 16 amino acids. The junction had 6 bases not matched to a gene; V was cut back by 3 bases and J by 5 bases. Germline values: CDR1 SGHRS, CDR2 YFSETQ. In DNA form, the CDR3 reads TGCGCCAGCAGCTACCCTAGCGGGGGGGCCCAAAACATTCAGTACTTC. Amino acid sequence: CASSYPSGGAQNIQYF.

The chain carries TRBV12-2 and TRBJ1-1; the table names TRBD1, a call not compared with the DNA. TRBV12-2 corresponds to a pseudogene. The CDR3 runs 15 residues. The CDR3 is CASRSGLQGHTEAFF. The CDR3 region has the DNA TGTGCAAGTCGCTCGGGGCTACAGGGTCATACTGAAGCTTTCTTT.

CDR3 sequence: CAISQAGGTDTQYF. DNA of the CDR3: TGTGCCATCAGTCAAGCGGGGGGCACAGATACGCAGTATTTT. The chain combines TRBV10-3 with TRBJ2-3; TRBD2 matches 8 bases. Germline V CDR1 and CDR2: ENHRY, SYGVKD. V gave up 5 bases and J gave up 1 base; unmatched junction bases: 2. This CDR3 comprises 14 residues.

In this sample, this clone turned up once. The V and J genes are TRBV13 and TRBJ1-3; possible D gene TRBD1, 5 bases. V was cut by 3 bases and J by 2 bases, with 14 bases left in between. This CDR3 contains 16 residues. Germline loops: CDR1 PRHDT, CDR2 FYEKMQ (reference sequence). Written as DNA, the CDR3 is TGTGCCAGCAGCTTTGCTTCGCGGGGCACTGGAAACACCATATATTTT. Its translation: CASSFASRGTGNTIYF.

The CDR3 reads CASSPLAGEGQYF. The CDR3 region has the DNA TGTGCCAGCAGTCCTCTAGCGGGAGAGGGGCAGTACTTC. The V call is TRBV12-3 or TRBV12-4, the J call TRBJ2-7, with 10 positions matching TRBD2. Trimming took 5 bases from V and 9 from J; bases not matched to a gene: 7. The CDR3 is 13 amino acids.

This clone came up once. This chain connects TRBV7-6 to TRBJ2-1; 11 bases are a match to TRBD2. The ends lost 5 bases at V and 5 bases at J; junction bases unmatched: 5. The CDR3 is made up of 15 amino acids. Germline V gene lookup returns CDR1 SGHVS and CDR2 FNYEAQ. Here the CDR3 reads CASSLTSGRDNEQFF. The CDR3 DNA sequence: TGTGCCAGCAGCCTTACTAGCGGGAGAGACAATGAGCAGTTCTTC.

The J gene is TRBJ2-2, the V gene TRBV19, with 8 bases fitting TRBD1. The germline gives CDR1 LNHDA, CDR2 SQIVND (reference sequence). CDR3 size: 16 residues. J gave up 6 bases and V 6 bases, and 12 bases lay outside the gene matches. The CDR3 DNA is TGTGCCAGTAGCCGTCTTACAGGGGGAGTGGCCGGGGAGCTGTTTTTT. Amino acids: CASSRLTGGVAGELFF.

The gene calls are TRBV5-8 and TRBJ2-7; possibly TRBD2 for D (6 bases). CDR3 length equals 14 residues. From germline, CDR1 is SGHTS and CDR2 YDEGEE. Trimming took 4 bases from V and 7 from J, leaving 18 bases between them. For the CDR3, the DNA is TGTGCCAGCAGCCAGATTTGGACTAACGGAGAGCAGTACTTC. Translation gives CASSQIWTNGEQYF.

The J gene is TRBJ1-4, the V gene TRBV5-4; the D gene is possibly TRBD1 (6 bases). V dropped 0 bases and J dropped 0 bases, with 12 bases sitting between them. This CDR3 is 17 amino acids long. The germline gives CDR1 SGHNT, CDR2 YYREEE (reference sequence). In DNA, the CDR3 is TGTGCCAGCAGCTTGGAACAGGGACCCGCAACTAATGAAAAACTGTTTTTT. It yields the protein CASSLEQGPATNEKLFF.

This clone was picked up one time. The chain recombines TRBV10-2 with TRBJ1-3, with TRBD1 as a possible D gene (6 bases). CDR1 and CDR2 from the germline V gene are WSHSY and SAAADI. The CDR3 covers 15 residues. V lost 3 bases and J lost 2, with 11 bases in between. CDR3 protein: CASSDPGVAGNTIYF. CDR3 coding DNA: TGCGCCAGCAGTGATCCAGGGGTGGCTGGAAACACCATATATTTT.

This chain joins TRBV30 and TRBJ1-6, with TRBD1 matching 7 bases. Germline values: CDR1 GTSNPN, CDR2 SVGIG (reference sequence). The CDR3 runs 18 residues. V lost 2 bases to trimming and J lost 7 bases; unmatched junction nucleotides: 17. The CDR3 spells CAWSHSRDRTIVNSPLHF. The DNA for the CDR3 is TGTGCCTGGAGTCACTCCCGGGACAGAACGATAGTAAATTCACCCCTCCACTTT.

J is TRBJ2-7 and V is TRBV2; 8 positions agree with TRBD2. This CDR3 has 14 residues. The germline V gene has CDR1 SNHLY and CDR2 FYNNEI. Losses at the gene ends were 3 bases for V and 3 bases for J; bases not matched to a gene: 4. The CDR3 region has the DNA TGTGCCAGCAGTGACCTCCTAGCGGGCTACGAGCAGTACTTC. Its protein product is CASSDLLAGYEQYF.

The chain couples TRBV3-1 (or the pseudogene TRBV3-2) to TRBJ1-6; maybe TRBD1 (5 bases). This CDR3 comprises 13 residues. V lost 3 bases, J lost 7 bases, and 7 bases lay in between. In germline, CDR1 is LGHDT, CDR2 YNNKEL (reference sequence). CDR3 region: CASSQTENSPLHF. The CDR3 nucleotides read TGTGCCAGCAGCCAGACAGAAAATTCACCCCTCCACTTT.

J is TRBJ1-4 and V is TRBV4-3, with 8 bases identical to TRBD1. This CDR3 is 17 amino acids long. Germline-derived CDR1 and CDR2 are LGHNA and YSLEER. Trimming removed 1 base from V and 3 bases from J; junction bases left unmatched: 7. The CDR3 loop reads CASSQAGGGLSNEKLFF. The CDR3 DNA follows: TGCGCCAGCAGCCAAGCAGGGGGCGGGCTATCTAATGAAAAACTGTTTTTT.

J is TRBJ2-1 and V is TRBV30; 7 nucleotides line up with TRBD1. The CDR3 is made up of 12 amino acids. V trimming: 2 bases; J trimming: 10 bases; junction bases outside the gene matches: 5. CDR1 is GTSNPN, CDR2 SVGIG, per germline (reference sequence). The CDR3 DNA follows: TGTGCCTGGAGTCACAGGGGTGGCGAGCAGTTCTTC. It specifies CAWSHRGGEQFF.

V and J are TRBV2 and TRBJ1-6; D gene unclear. The CDR3 consists of 12 residues. Deletions cut 6 bases from V and 10 bases from J, with 10 bases between. CDR1 and CDR2 (germline): SNHLY, FYNNEI. Written as DNA, the CDR3 is TGTGCCAGCAGCCCAAGACACTCACCCCTCCACTTT. This codes for CASSPRHSPLHF.

The rearrangement joins TRBV5-4 to TRBJ2-1; 11 bases match TRBD2. The CDR3 runs to 15 residues. J was trimmed by 4 bases and V by 4 bases; bases with no gene match: 4. CDR1 is SGHNT and CDR2 is YYREEE in the germline V gene (reference sequence). The CDR3 DNA sequence: TGTGCCAGCAGCGCCACTAGCGGGGGTTACAATGAGCAGTTCTTC. As protein: CASSATSGGYNEQFF.

The J gene is TRBJ2-6, the V gene TRBV6-5; D ambiguous. The V end was cut by 7 bases, the J end by 0 bases, with 10 bases between. This CDR3 comprises 15 residues. Germline loops: CDR1 MNHEY, CDR2 SVGAGI. This CDR3 reads CASMPGSSGANVLTF. The CDR3 bases are TGTGCCAGCATGCCGGGTTCCTCTGGGGCCAACGTCCTGACTTTC.

V is TRBV6-5 and J is TRBJ2-7, with 11 positions matching TRBD2. Germline CDR1 and CDR2: MNHEY and SVGAGI. This CDR3 contains 13 residues. The V and J ends lost 7 bases and 4 bases, in that order; junction bases with no gene match: 3. Here the CDR3 DNA reads TGTGCCAGCAAACTAGCGGGAGTTTACGAGCAGTACTTC. Its protein product is CASKLAGVYEQYF.

Worth noting for this clone: At one boundary the junction diverges from the germline segment, which might be a read error. J is TRBJ1-1 and V is TRBV10-1, with TRBD1 as a possible D gene (5 bases). The CDR3 sequence is 15 residues long. Germline V gene sequence: CDR1 WNHNN, CDR2 SYGVQD (reference sequence). The CDR3 bases are TGCGCCAGCAGTGAGTCCCCAGGGATGAAGACTGAAGCTTTCTTT. This codes for CASSESPGMKTEAFF.

The rearrangement joins TRBV19 to TRBJ1-2; the D gene is possibly TRBD1 (6 bases). This CDR3 comprises 14 residues. Germline-derived CDR1 and CDR2 are LNHDA and SQIVND (reference sequence). V lost 4 bases, J lost 4 bases, and 13 bases lay in between. CDR3 nucleotide sequence: TGTGCCAGTAGTAAACACAGGGTAGGCTATGGCTACACCTTC. Residues: CASSKHRVGYGYTF.

This chain links TRBV18 with TRBJ1-2, with D possibly being TRBD1 (6 bases). This CDR3 is 13 amino acids long. Trimming removed 3 bases from V and 7 bases from J, with 12 bases in between. Looked up from germline, CDR1 is KGHSH and CDR2 is LQKENI. This CDR3 reads CASSPLDSAGYTF. The CDR3 DNA follows: TGTGCCAGCTCACCCCTGGACAGCGCTGGCTACACCTTC.

J is TRBJ2-1 and V is TRBV10-3; the match to TRBD2 covers 8 bases. Germline V gene data show CDR1 as ENHRY and CDR2 as SYGVKD. V trimming: 2 bases; J trimming: 0 bases; junction bases outside the gene matches: 3. CDR3 length: 16 residues. In nucleotides, the CDR3 is TGTGCCATCAGTGAGGGAGCGGGGGCCTCCTACAATGAGCAGTTCTTC. This encodes CAISEGAGASYNEQFF.

The chain couples TRBV6-5 to TRBJ2-7; TRBD2 is a possible D gene (8 bases). V lost 6 bases and J lost 3, with 18 bases in between. The germline V gene encodes CDR1 MNHEY and CDR2 SVGAGI. The CDR3 runs 15 residues. Here the CDR3 reads CASRRGGTAIYEQYF. CDR3 DNA: TGTGCCAGCAGGCGCGGGGGGACAGCCATCTACGAGCAGTACTTC.

The chain is built from TRBV19 and TRBJ2-5; perhaps TRBD1 as D (5 bases). From germline, CDR1 is LNHDA and CDR2 SQIVND (reference sequence). V was shortened by 9 bases and J by 2 bases, with 10 bases between the two germline ends. The CDR3 length is 12 residues. The DNA of the CDR3 is TGTGCCAGCTCCAGGGATCAAGAGACCCAGTACTTC. Encoded protein: CASSRDQETQYF.

The CDR3 DNA sequence: TGTGCCTGGAGAGGGACAGGGGGCACCGGGGAGCTGTTTTTT. Amino acids: CAWRGTGGTGELFF. This rearrangement joins TRBV30 to TRBJ2-2; the match to TRBD1 covers 11 bases. In germline, CDR1 is GTSNPN, CDR2 SVGIG (reference sequence). After removal of 3 bases from V and 4 bases from J, the junction contained 1 base not matched to a gene. The CDR3 has 14 residues.

V gene TRBV9 combines with J gene TRBJ1-1; the match to TRBD1 covers 7 bases. V was pared by 4 bases and J by 1 base, with 7 bases of the junction left unmatched. The CDR3 is 15 residues long. Germline CDR1 is SGDLS and CDR2 is YYNGEE. The CDR3 DNA is TGTGCCAGCAGCCCCGCCGGGACAGCGAACACTGAAGCTTTCTTT. It translates to CASSPAGTANTEAFF.